This T cell receptor (beta chain) was recorded in a study of shared clonotypes between healthy human individuals. Overall study context: Donors were a couple of women and three men aged 18 to 49. Each donor contributed plates that comprised three CD4 naive, three CD4 memory, two CD8 naive and one CD8 memory.

CDR3 length equals 13 residues. The trim removed 10 bases at V and 3 bases at J, leaving 7 bases unmatched. The germline V gene has CDR1 ENHRY and CDR2 SYGVKD. Libraries were prepared by immunoSEQ multiplex PCR; TCRdb keeps only in-frame clonotypes and omits some of them. This table holds about 2 million clones, roughly 94% found once. The sequencing input was naive CD4+ T cells sorted from blood. Subset denoted: CD45RA+ positively selected. The receptor comes from a man younger than 35 in good health. This chain uses TRBV10-3 with TRBJ2-7; 9 bases are a match to TRBD1. In DNA, the CDR3 is TGTGCCACCGCCCGGGACAGGGACTACGAGCAGTACTTC. This encodes CATARDRDYEQYF.